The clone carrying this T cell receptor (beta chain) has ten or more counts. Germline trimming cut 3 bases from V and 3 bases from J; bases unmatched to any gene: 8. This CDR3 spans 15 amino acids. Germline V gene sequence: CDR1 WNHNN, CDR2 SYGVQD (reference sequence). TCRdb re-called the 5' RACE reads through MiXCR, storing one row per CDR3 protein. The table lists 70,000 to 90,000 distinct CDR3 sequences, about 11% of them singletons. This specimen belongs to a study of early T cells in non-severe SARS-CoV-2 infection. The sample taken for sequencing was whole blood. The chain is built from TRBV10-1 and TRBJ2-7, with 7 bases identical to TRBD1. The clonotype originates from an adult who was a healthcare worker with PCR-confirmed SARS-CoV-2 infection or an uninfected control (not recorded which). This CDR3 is CASSDPRTGGYEQYF. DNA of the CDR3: TGCGCCAGCAGTGACCCACGGACAGGAGGCTACGAGCAGTACTTC.